One sample yielded the 19 T cell receptor beta chains listed below, sequenced in a study of cytomegalovirus exposure and HLA in healthy donors. Primers included in the PCR were 60 Vbeta and 13 Jbeta primers. Clones were read by immunoSEQ multiplex PCR, and TCRdb kept only the in-frame ones, dropping some. The repertoire holds approximately 240,000 clones, with approximately 84% as singletons. Sequencing input: PBMCs. The source of these receptors is a woman aged 40 to 55 in good health and CMV-seronegative.

The chain is built from TRBV29-1 and TRBJ2-6; 10 bases are a match to TRBD1. The CDR3 is 17 residues long. Germline assignment: CDR1 SQVTM and CDR2 ANQGSEA. V shed 1 base and J 2 bases; nucleotides not matched to a gene: 5. CDR3 residues: CSVEGRQGAPGANVLTF. In nucleotides, the CDR3 is TGCAGCGTTGAAGGACGACAGGGGGCGCCTGGGGCCAACGTCCTGACTTTC.

The chain carries TRBV2 and TRBJ1-6, with D tentatively TRBD1 (6 bases). Germline V gene sequence: CDR1 SNHLY, CDR2 FYNNEI. V shed 7 bases and J shed 10 bases, with 14 bases lying between them. The CDR3 runs 13 residues. The CDR3, as DNA: TGTGCCAGCAACGGGGGGCAAGGGTCACCCCTCCACTTT. Amino acid sequence: CASNGGQGSPLHF.

J is TRBJ2-7 and V is TRBV5-4; 8 positions agree with TRBD2. V was pared by 6 bases and J by 4 bases, with 15 bases of the junction left unmatched. The V gene's germline CDR1 is SGHNT and CDR2 YYREEE (reference sequence). The CDR3 contains 16 residues. The CDR3 nucleotides read TGTGCCAGCACCCATGGTGGGGCGGGGGGCGTTTACGAGCAGTACTTC. Protein sequence: CASTHGGAGGVYEQYF.

The J gene is TRBJ1-1, the V gene TRBV7-8, with D possibly matching TRBD1 (5 bases). The CDR3 has 16 residues. Germline values: CDR1 SGHVS, CDR2 FQNEAQ. Trimming took 0 bases from V and 0 from J, leaving 11 bases between them. The CDR3 bases are TGTGCCAGCAGCTTAGCATGGGGGAGGATGAACACTGAAGCTTTCTTT. Encoded protein: CASSLAWGRMNTEAFF. The complete variable domain, with remaining parts taken from reference TRBV7-8 and TRBJ1-1, reads GAGVSQSPRYKVAKRGQDVALRCDPISGHVSLFWYQQALGQGPEFLTYFQNEAQLDKSGLPSDRFFAERPEGSVSTLKIQRTQQEDSAVYLCASSLAWGRMNTEAFFGQGTRLTVV.

The chain joins TRBV29-1 to TRBJ2-7; 9 positions match TRBD2. Per germline, CDR1 SQVTM and CDR2 ANQGSEA. J lost 1 base, V lost 4 bases, and 5 bases had no gene match. This CDR3 spans 14 amino acids. CDR3 sequence: CSVGGGALSYEQYF. The CDR3 bases are TGCAGCGTTGGCGGGGGGGCTCTTTCCTACGAGCAGTACTTC.

For this clone: A read error may produce the germline difference seen at one junction end. V is TRBV18 and J is TRBJ1-1; 10 bases map to TRBD1. The CDR3 is 14 amino acids. Germline V gene sequence: CDR1 KGHSH, CDR2 LQKENI. The CDR3 nucleotides read TGTGCCAGCTCACCGGGACAGGGGAACCCTGAAGCTTTCTTT. Encoded protein: CASSPGQGNPEAFF.

This clone came up a few times. The chain employs TRBV7-2 and TRBJ1-1; D gene unclear. This CDR3 has 13 residues. V lost 2 bases and J lost 3, with 7 bases in between. Germline V CDR1 and CDR2: SGHTA, FQGNSA. The CDR3 sequence is CASSLTSYTEAFF. The DNA for the CDR3 is TGTGCCAGCAGCTTAACGAGTTACACTGAAGCTTTCTTT. The full variable domain, rest sourced from reference TRBV7-2 and TRBJ1-1, is GAGVSQSPSNKVTEKGKDVELRCDPISGHTALYWYRQSLGQGLEFLIYFQGNSAPDKSGLPSDRFSAERTGGSVSTLTIQRTQQEDSAVYLCASSLTSYTEAFFGQGTRLTVV.

The genes are TRBV5-1 and TRBJ2-3; a possible D gene is TRBD2 (6 bases). Germline loops: CDR1 SGHRS, CDR2 YFSETQ. V lost 3 bases to trimming and J lost 2 bases, with 13 bases between them. The CDR3 totals 15 residues. DNA of the CDR3: TGCGCCAGCAGCTCGGGACTCATAGTCACAGATACGCAGTATTTT. It codes for CASSSGLIVTDTQYF.

The CDR3 DNA reads TGCGCCAGCAGCCTCGTTCGGCAGGGAGATACGCAGTATTTT. This gives the protein CASSLVRQGDTQYF. The V and J genes are TRBV10-2 and TRBJ2-3, with D perhaps matching TRBD1 (5 bases). The length of the CDR3 is 14 residues. Germline CDR1 is WSHSY and CDR2 is SAAADI. V lost 6 bases and J lost 5, with 15 bases in between.

This CDR3 reads CASTPTGIPYGYTF. The DNA of the CDR3 is TGTGCCAGCACCCCCACAGGGATCCCCTATGGCTACACCTTC. The chain carries TRBV7-9 and TRBJ1-2, with D possibly TRBD1 on 6 matching bases. The germline V gene encodes CDR1 SEHNR and CDR2 FQNEAQ (reference sequence). The CDR3 runs 14 residues. V gave up 7 bases and J gave up 4 bases, with 16 bases separating them.

The rearrangement links TRBV7-3 to TRBJ2-7; D is perhaps TRBD2 (6 bases). Germline CDR1 is SGHTA and CDR2 is FQGTGA. V lost 2 bases and J lost 0, with 11 bases in between. The CDR3 covers 15 residues. CDR3 DNA: TGTGCCAGCAGCTTATTAGTGGGGGGCTCCTACGAGCAGTACTTC. Translating gives CASSLLVGGSYEQYF.

J is TRBJ2-2 and V is TRBV5-8, with D maybe TRBD2 (6 bases). Deletions cut 6 bases from V and 5 bases from J, with 17 bases between. CDR1 SGHTS and CDR2 YDEGEE come from the germline V gene. The CDR3 sequence is 15 residues long. CDR3 sequence reads: CASTPGGVATGELFF. CDR3 DNA sequence: TGTGCCAGCACCCCAGGCGGGGTTGCTACCGGGGAGCTGTTTTTT.

The rearrangement uses TRBV2 and TRBJ2-1; perhaps TRBD2 as D (6 bases). The germline gives CDR1 SNHLY, CDR2 FYNNEI. The CDR3 has 14 residues. The V end was cut by 0 bases, the J end by 15 bases, with 18 bases between. CDR3: CASSEALRGGHAFF. In DNA form, the CDR3 reads TGTGCCAGCAGTGAAGCGCTTCGAGGAGGGCATGCGTTCTTC.

The CDR3 nucleotides are TGTGCCAGCAGTGCGGAGGGGCTCACCGGGGAGCTGTTTTTT. It codes for CASSAEGLTGELFF. V and J are TRBV6-1 and TRBJ2-2; tentative D call: TRBD2 (6 bases). Trimming stripped 4 bases from V and 4 bases from J, with 10 bases between. The CDR3 runs to 14 residues. Germline lookup yields CDR1 MNHNS and CDR2 SASEGT.

This clone was counted a few times. The CDR3 sequence is CASSYSGGRGTEAFF. In nucleotides, the CDR3 is TGTGCCAGCAGTTACTCCGGGGGGCGAGGGACTGAAGCTTTCTTT. The chain combines TRBV6-5 with TRBJ1-1; possible D gene TRBD1, 6 bases. CDR3 length equals 15 residues. V was cut by 0 bases and J by 5 bases, with 13 bases left in between. Germline V gene sequence: CDR1 MNHEY, CDR2 SVGAGI.

The chain combines TRBV5-4 with TRBJ1-2; no firm D call. The germline gives CDR1 SGHNT, CDR2 YYREEE (reference sequence). Trimming cost V 2 bases and J 4 bases, with 9 bases left between them. The CDR3 is 13 residues long. The CDR3 DNA follows: TGTGCCAGCAGCTTCCTAGAGGGCTATGGCTACACCTTC. This sequence encodes CASSFLEGYGYTF.

The chain links TRBV13 to TRBJ2-2, with TRBD2 matching 8 bases. Germline-derived CDR1 and CDR2 are PRHDT and FYEKMQ (reference sequence). Unmatched junction bases numbered 18, after V lost 5 bases and J lost 7 bases. The CDR3 is 18 residues long. The CDR3 loop is CASSINRQNSGENGELFF. The CDR3 DNA follows: TGTGCCAGCAGCATAAACAGACAAAATAGCGGGGAAAACGGGGAGCTGTTTTTT.

The sample holds many counts of this clone. This chain joins TRBV25-1 and TRBJ2-2, with a tentative D call TRBD1 (5 bases). Per germline, CDR1 MGHDK and CDR2 SYGVNS. V gave up 2 bases and J gave up 3 bases, with 13 bases separating them. This CDR3 comprises 16 residues. CDR3 amino acids: CASSESLARDTGELFF. The CDR3 DNA sequence: TGTGCCAGCAGTGAAAGTTTGGCCAGGGACACCGGGGAGCTGTTTTTT.

With respect to this clone: At one of its ends the junction is not consistent with the germline gene, which may arise from a read error. The chain links TRBV7-9 to TRBJ1-2; D is undetermined. Germline values: CDR1 SEHNR, CDR2 FQNEAQ (reference sequence). CDR3 length equals 12 residues. The CDR3 nucleotides are TGTTCCAGCAGTCCACTAGGCTATGGCTACACCTTC. Encoded protein: CSSSPLGYGYTF.